This TCR beta chain is drawn from a study of T cell responses to AZD1222 COVID-19 vaccine. Background on the study: Timing groups of about 4 and about 12 weeks for second doses were pooled. Points from the study as a whole: After two AZD1222 doses, spike-specific TCR breadth and depth rose versus day 0. Donors skewed white British and female; clonal diversity was possibly underestimated.

As concerns this clone: The antigen remains unidentified.

Profiling relied on immunoSEQ multiplex PCR, and the TCRdb table lists in-frame clones only, not all of them. The sample yields 150,000 to 200,000 clones, approximately 90% seen once. The origin of this receptor is an adult in good health. The source material was peripheral blood, sampled on day 0 of AZD1222 vaccination.

In nucleotides, the CDR3 is TGTGCCAGTAGTACGAGTGAGGGAGTGAGGCAGCCCCAGCATTTT. It yields the protein CASSTSEGVRQPQHF. The chain is built from TRBV19 and TRBJ1-5; D is unresolved. V was trimmed by 4 bases and J by 7 bases, leaving 17 bases between them. The length of the CDR3 is 15 residues. The germline V gene encodes CDR1 LNHDA and CDR2 SQIVND (reference sequence).